Listed below are T cell receptor beta chains from one sample, sequenced in a study of low-dose radiotherapy and immunotherapy resistance in tumors. TCRdb redid the calling of the reads with MiXCR, one entry per CDR3 protein. The table lists 80,000 to 95,000 distinct CDR3 sequences, 9.4% of them singletons, with around 0.97% in the top ten. This specimen consisted of PBMCs, obtained before treatment. These receptors were collected from a male donor with prostate cancer. Both conserved end residues are part of each CDR3. A D gene is named only where the DNA matches it firmly. Clone size appears in some rows only: once, few, many, or a class for an expanded clone.

TRBJ2-1,many,TRBV6-1,TRBD2,CASSIRSAGLAGGFYNEQFF,TGTGCCAGCAGTATTCGGAGTGCCGGACTAGCGGGAGGCTTCTACAATGAGCAGTTCTTC
TRBJ1-1,many,TRBV2,NA,CASSGGSSPAAFF,TGTGCCAGCAGTGGGGGTTCCTCCCCGGCAGCTTTCTTT
TRBJ2-7,many,TRBV7-2,TRBD2,CASSFVAGGIPRGAEQYF,TGTGCCAGCAGCTTCGTGGCGGGGGGTATCCCTAGGGGAGCCGAGCAGTACTTC
TRBJ2-7,many,TRBV6-4,TRBD1,CASSDPRDSSFYEQYF,TGTGCCAGCAGTGACCCTCGGGACAGCTCTTTCTACGAGCAGTACTTC
TRBJ2-5,many,TRBV20-1,NA,CSVSRETQYF,TGCAGTGTGTCACGGGAGACCCAGTACTTC
TRBJ2-2,many,TRBV7-9,TRBD2,CASSPRLAGDTGELFF,TGTGCCAGCAGCCCGAGACTAGCGGGGGATACCGGGGAGCTGTTTTTT
TRBJ2-7,many,TRBV2,NA,CASSTNSYEQYF,TGTGCCAGCAGTACCAATTCCTACGAGCAGTACTTC
TRBJ2-5,many,TRBV4-3,TRBD2,CASSQDVPGGPTGETQYF,TGCGCCAGCAGCCAAGATGTCCCGGGGGGACCAACGGGAGAGACCCAGTACTTC
TRBJ1-1,many,TRBV27,NA,CASSRQRNTEAFF,TGTGCCAGCAGCCGGCAGCGGAACACTGAAGCTTTCTTT
TRBJ2-2,NA,TRBV5-1,NA,CASRGDGDSGELFF,TGCGCCAGCAGAGGGGATGGGGATTCCGGGGAGCTGTTTTTT
TRBJ1-4,many,TRBV5-8,TRBD1,CASSADRDGEKLFF,TGTGCCAGCAGCGCCGACAGGGATGGTGAAAAACTGTTTTTT
TRBJ2-2,many,TRBV7-3,NA,CASSLRGGNTGELFF,TGTGCCAGCAGCTTACGAGGGGGAAACACCGGGGAGCTGTTTTTT
TRBJ2-7,many,TRBV10-3,TRBD2,CAIRASGITYEQYF,TGTGCCATCAGAGCTAGCGGGATTACCTACGAGCAGTACTTC
TRBJ1-3,many,TRBV7-2,NA,CASSLVQFSGNTIYF,TGTGCCAGCAGCTTAGTGCAGTTCTCTGGAAACACCATATATTTT
TRBJ2-1,many,TRBV4-3,NA,CASSRGTRTIPTYNVEQFF,TGCGCCAGCAGCCGAGGGACTCGGACGATACCTACCTACAATGTAGAGCAGTTCTTC
TRBJ2-5,many,TRBV9,NA,CASSRDRGFETQYF,TGTGCCAGCAGCCGAGATAGAGGGTTCGAGACCCAGTACTTC
TRBJ2-1,NA,TRBV5-1,TRBD2,CASSQPGLAGGPMGNEQFF,TGCGCCAGCAGCCAACCGGGACTAGCGGGAGGGCCAATGGGCAATGAGCAGTTCTTC
TRBJ2-2,many,TRBV7-2,NA,CASSLGHTGELFF,TGTGCCAGCAGCTTAGGGCACACCGGGGAGCTGTTTTTT
TRBJ1-2,many,TRBV27,TRBD1,CASSPYNPGQGNGYTF,TGTGCCAGCAGTCCCTACAATCCGGGACAGGGTAATGGCTACACCTTC
TRBJ1-1,many,TRBV12-5,NA,CASGTGYTEAFF,TGTGCTAGTGGTACAGGGTACACTGAAGCTTTCTTT
TRBJ1-1,many,TRBV5-1,NA,CASSLWGSSTEAFF,TGCGCCAGCAGCTTGTGGGGCTCTAGCACTGAAGCTTTCTTT
TRBJ1-2,many,TRBV7-2,TRBD1,CASSSRQGAYGYTF,TGTGCCAGCAGCTCTCGACAGGGGGCATATGGCTACACCTTC
TRBJ2-5,NA,TRBV10-3,TRBD1,CATWTGGEGQETQYF,TGTGCCACCTGGACAGGGGGAGAGGGACAAGAGACCCAGTACTTC
TRBJ2-2,many,TRBV7-2,NA,CASSKTAGNTGELFF,TGTGCCAGCAGCAAGACCGCGGGGAACACCGGGGAGCTGTTTTTT
TRBJ1-4,many,TRBV12-3/TRBV12-4,NA,CASRYRETNEKLFF,TGTGCCAGCAGGTACAGGGAGACTAATGAAAAACTGTTTTTT
TRBJ1-2,many,TRBV5-1,NA,CASSGGAGSSYGYTF,TGCGCCAGCAGCGGGGGGGCCGGGAGCTCCTATGGCTACACCTTC
TRBJ2-1,many,TRBV28,NA,CASSIRPGVSAYRSGGFYNEQFF,TGTGCCAGCAGTATCCGGCCCGGGGTTTCAGCGTATCGTTCCGGGGGATTCTACAATGAGCAGTTCTTC
TRBJ2-5,many,TRBV28,TRBD1,CASSFYTGGPETQYF,TGTGCCAGCAGTTTTTACACAGGGGGCCCGGAGACCCAGTACTTC
TRBJ2-2,many,TRBV28,TRBD1,CASRRTGDTGELFF,TGTGCCAGCAGGAGGACAGGGGACACCGGGGAGCTGTTTTTT
TRBJ2-6,many,TRBV28,NA,CASARSSGANVLTF,TGTGCCAGCGCACGTAGCTCTGGGGCCAACGTCCTGACTTTC
TRBJ1-1,many,TRBV29-1,TRBD1,CSVADRGHTEAFF,TGCAGCGTTGCGGACAGGGGGCACACTGAAGCTTTCTTT
TRBJ2-1,many,TRBV7-9,NA,CASSLIGDEQFF,TGTGCCAGCAGCTTAATCGGGGATGAGCAGTTCTTC
TRBJ2-1,NA,TRBV28,TRBD2,CASSLLTSGSNEQFF,TGTGCCAGCAGTTTGCTGACTAGCGGGAGTAATGAGCAGTTCTTC
TRBJ2-1,many,TRBV29-1,TRBD2,CSVEVGTSGSGDEQFF,TGCAGCGTTGAAGTCGGGACTAGCGGGTCCGGCGATGAGCAGTTCTTC
TRBJ2-1,many,TRBV5-1,NA,CASSPQMDYYNEQFF,TGCGCCAGCAGCCCTCAGATGGATTACTACAATGAGCAGTTCTTC
TRBJ2-5,many,TRBV3-1,NA,CASSQASTTQYF,TGTGCCAGCAGCCAAGCATCTACGACCCAGTACTTC
TRBJ2-5,many,TRBV6-5,NA,CASSYDARQETQYF,TGTGCCAGCAGCTACGACGCACGCCAAGAGACCCAGTACTTC
TRBJ1-1,many,TRBV4-1,NA,CASSQPPDPEAFF,TGCGCCAGCAGCCAACCCCCAGACCCTGAAGCTTTCTTT
TRBJ2-7,many,TRBV6-2/TRBV6-3,NA,CASSYSRVDEQYF,TGTGCCAGCAGTTACTCGAGGGTAGACGAGCAGTACTTC
TRBJ2-7,many,TRBV7-3,TRBD1,CASSPGQGAAEQYF,TGTGCCAGCAGCCCAGGACAGGGGGCGGCCGAGCAGTACTTC
TRBJ2-2,many,TRBV20-1,NA,CSAMGRGNTGELFF,TGCAGTGCTATGGGAAGGGGGAACACCGGGGAGCTGTTTTTT
TRBJ1-5,many,TRBV30,NA,CAWSVDVNSNQPQHF,TGTGCCTGGAGTGTAGATGTGAATAGCAATCAGCCCCAGCATTTT
TRBJ2-7,many,TRBV29-1,NA,CSVERMGEQYF,TGCAGCGTCGAACGAATGGGGGAGCAGTACTTC
TRBJ2-7,many,TRBV7-2,TRBD2,CASSLALGGEQYF,TGTGCCAGCAGCTTGGCCTTGGGGGGGGAGCAGTACTTC
TRBJ2-5,many,TRBV29-1,NA,CSVERTEQETQYF,TGCAGCGTTGAAAGGACAGAGCAAGAGACCCAGTACTTC
TRBJ2-6,few,TRBV20-1,NA,CSAPTQDSGANVLTF,TGCAGTGCGCCGACCCAAGACTCTGGGGCCAACGTCCTGACTTTC
TRBJ1-1,many,TRBV29-1,NA,CSADMNTEAFF,TGCAGCGCGGACATGAACACTGAAGCTTTCTTT
TRBJ2-2,NA,TRBV5-1,NA,CASSMQGWNTGELFF,TGCGCCAGCAGTATGCAGGGATGGAACACCGGGGAGCTGTTTTTT
TRBJ1-5,many,TRBV2,NA,CASTGGSNQPQHF,TGTGCCAGCACGGGCGGGAGCAATCAGCCCCAGCATTTT
TRBJ2-3,many,TRBV29-1,TRBD1,CSGRQGGDTQYF,TGCAGCGGAAGACAGGGGGGAGATACGCAGTATTTT
TRBJ2-1,many,TRBV10-3,NA,CAISESGQRNEQFF,TGTGCCATCAGTGAGTCTGGACAGCGCAATGAGCAGTTCTTC
TRBJ2-3,NA,TRBV28,TRBD2,CASSSRLAGVSDTQYF,TGTGCCAGCAGTTCCCGACTAGCGGGAGTTTCAGATACGCAGTATTTT
TRBJ2-2,NA,TRBV9,NA,CASSVGQGVYTGELFFF,NA
TRBJ1-4,many,TRBV2,NA,CASSGLWNEKLFF,TGTGCCAGCAGTGGACTATGGAATGAAAAACTGTTTTTT
TRBJ2-2,many,TRBV9,TRBD2,CASSVVSSGVGNTGELFF,TGTGCCAGCAGCGTAGTATCCAGCGGGGTGGGGAACACCGGGGAGCTGTTTTTT
TRBJ2-1,few,TRBV15,TRBD2,CATSRDNESGRDNEQFF,TGTGCCACCAGCAGAGATAACGAAAGCGGGAGGGACAATGAGCAGTTCTTC
TRBJ2-3,few,TRBV7-2,NA,CASSFSSASTDTQYF,TGTGCCAGCAGCTTTAGCTCTGCTAGCACAGATACGCAGTATTTT
TRBJ2-7,many,TRBV12-3/TRBV12-4,NA,CASSLAMGALSYEQYF,TGTGCCAGCAGTTTAGCGATGGGGGCCCTCTCCTACGAGCAGTACTTC
TRBJ2-7,many,TRBV30,NA,CAWSVGYGTSEQYF,TGTGCCTGGAGTGTAGGTTACGGGACGTCCGAGCAGTACTTC
TRBJ1-4,many,TRBV20-1,TRBD1,CSASRQGVGEKLFF,TGCAGTGCTAGCCGACAGGGAGTGGGAGAAAAACTGTTTTTT